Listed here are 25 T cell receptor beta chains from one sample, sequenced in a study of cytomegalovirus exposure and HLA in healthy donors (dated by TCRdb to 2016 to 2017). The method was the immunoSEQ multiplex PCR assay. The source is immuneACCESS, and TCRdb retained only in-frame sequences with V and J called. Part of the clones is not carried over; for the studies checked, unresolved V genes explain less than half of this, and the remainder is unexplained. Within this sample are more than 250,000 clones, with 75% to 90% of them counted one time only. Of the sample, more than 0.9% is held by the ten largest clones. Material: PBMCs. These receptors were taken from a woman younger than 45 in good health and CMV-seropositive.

CDR3 nucleotides: TGTGCCAGCAGCACTTCAGGGGCGTCCGGGCAAGAAGCTTTCTTT. This translates into CASSTSGASGQEAFF. J is TRBJ1-1 and V is TRBV28, with D possibly being TRBD1 (6 bases). This CDR3 is built from 15 residues. Germline-derived CDR1 and CDR2 are MDHEN and SYDVKM. V was shortened by 6 bases and J by 8 bases, with 22 bases between the two germline ends.

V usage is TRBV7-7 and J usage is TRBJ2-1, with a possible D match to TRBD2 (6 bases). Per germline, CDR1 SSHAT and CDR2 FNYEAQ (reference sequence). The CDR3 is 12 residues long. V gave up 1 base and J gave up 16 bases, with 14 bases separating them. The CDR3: CASSLGGGIKFF. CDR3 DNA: TGTGCCAGCAGCTTAGGGGGCGGGATTAAATTCTTC. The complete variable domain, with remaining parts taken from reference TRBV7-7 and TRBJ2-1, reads GAGVSQSPRYKVTKRGQDVTLRCDPISSHATLYWYQQALGQGPEFLTYFNYEAQPDKSGLPSDRFSAERPEGSISTLTIQRTEQRDSAMYRCASSLGGGIKFFGPGTRLTVL.

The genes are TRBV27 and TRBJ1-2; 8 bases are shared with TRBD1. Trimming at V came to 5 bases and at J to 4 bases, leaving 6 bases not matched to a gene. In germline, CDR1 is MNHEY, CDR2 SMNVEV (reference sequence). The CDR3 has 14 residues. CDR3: CASSPTGVGYGYTF. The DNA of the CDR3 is TGTGCCAGCAGTCCGACAGGGGTAGGCTATGGCTACACCTTC.

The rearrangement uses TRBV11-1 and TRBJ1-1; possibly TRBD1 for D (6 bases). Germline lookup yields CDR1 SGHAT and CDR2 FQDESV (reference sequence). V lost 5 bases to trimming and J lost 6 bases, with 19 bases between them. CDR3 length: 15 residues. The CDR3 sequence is CASSLNSQGRAEAFF. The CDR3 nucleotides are TGTGCCAGCAGCCTTAACTCACAGGGAAGGGCTGAAGCTTTCTTT.

The CDR3 reads CASSEVGAGGNTIYF. CDR3 nucleotide sequence: TGTGCCAGCAGTGAAGTGGGAGCTGGAGGAAACACCATATATTTT. The chain carries TRBV2 and TRBJ1-3, with no clear D. V lost 1 base to trimming and J lost 4 bases, with 11 bases between them. CDR1 is SNHLY and CDR2 is FYNNEI in the germline V gene. The CDR3 has 15 amino acids.

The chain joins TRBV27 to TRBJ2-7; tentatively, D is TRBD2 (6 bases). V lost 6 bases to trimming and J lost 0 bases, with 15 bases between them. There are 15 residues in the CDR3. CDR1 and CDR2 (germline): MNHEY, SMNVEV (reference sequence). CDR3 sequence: CASSPAAGTSYEQYF. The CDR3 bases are TGTGCCAGCAGCCCGGCGGCGGGGACCTCCTACGAGCAGTACTTC.

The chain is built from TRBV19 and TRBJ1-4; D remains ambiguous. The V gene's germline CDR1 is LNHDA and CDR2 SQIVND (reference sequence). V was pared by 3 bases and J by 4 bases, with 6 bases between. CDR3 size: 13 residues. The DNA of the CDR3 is TGTGCCAGTAGTATCTTCCATAATGAAAAACTGTTTTTT. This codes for CASSIFHNEKLFF.

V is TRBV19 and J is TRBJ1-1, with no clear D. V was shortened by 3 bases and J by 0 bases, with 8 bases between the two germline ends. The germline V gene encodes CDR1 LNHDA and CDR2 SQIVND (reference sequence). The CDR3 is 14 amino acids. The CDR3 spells CASSMGGMNTEAFF. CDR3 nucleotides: TGTGCCAGTAGTATGGGCGGTATGAACACTGAAGCTTTCTTT.

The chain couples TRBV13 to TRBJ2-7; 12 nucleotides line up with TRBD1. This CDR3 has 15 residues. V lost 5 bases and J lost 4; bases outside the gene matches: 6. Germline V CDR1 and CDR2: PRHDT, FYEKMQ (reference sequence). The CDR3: CASSQSGQGAYEQYF. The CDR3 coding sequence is TGTGCCAGCAGCCAATCGGGACAGGGGGCTTACGAGCAGTACTTC.

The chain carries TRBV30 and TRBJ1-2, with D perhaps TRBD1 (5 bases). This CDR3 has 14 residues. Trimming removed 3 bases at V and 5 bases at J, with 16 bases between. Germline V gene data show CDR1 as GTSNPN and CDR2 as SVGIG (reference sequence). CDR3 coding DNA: TGTGCCTGGAGAGGGGAGTACGTGGGTTATGGCTACACCTTC. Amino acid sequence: CAWRGEYVGYGYTF.

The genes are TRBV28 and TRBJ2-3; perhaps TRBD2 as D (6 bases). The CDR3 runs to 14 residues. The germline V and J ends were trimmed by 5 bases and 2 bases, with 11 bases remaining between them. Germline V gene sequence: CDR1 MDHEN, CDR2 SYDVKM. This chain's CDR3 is CASSQAGFTDTQYF. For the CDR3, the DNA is TGTGCCAGCAGTCAGGCGGGGTTCACAGATACGCAGTATTTT.

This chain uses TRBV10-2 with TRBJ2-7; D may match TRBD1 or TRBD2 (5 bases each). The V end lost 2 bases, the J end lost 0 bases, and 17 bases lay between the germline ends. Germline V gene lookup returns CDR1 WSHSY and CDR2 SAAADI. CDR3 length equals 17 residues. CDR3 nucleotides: TGCGCCAGCAGTGAGGTGTGGGGCGCCGGGAACTCCTACGAGCAGTACTTC. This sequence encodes CASSEVWGAGNSYEQYF.

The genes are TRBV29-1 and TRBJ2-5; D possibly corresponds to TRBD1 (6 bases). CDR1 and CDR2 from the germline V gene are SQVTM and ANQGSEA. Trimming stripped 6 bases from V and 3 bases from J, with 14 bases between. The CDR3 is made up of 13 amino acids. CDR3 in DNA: TGCAGCGTCTCGGCAGGGGTGGAAGAGACCCAGTACTTC. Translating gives CSVSAGVEETQYF.

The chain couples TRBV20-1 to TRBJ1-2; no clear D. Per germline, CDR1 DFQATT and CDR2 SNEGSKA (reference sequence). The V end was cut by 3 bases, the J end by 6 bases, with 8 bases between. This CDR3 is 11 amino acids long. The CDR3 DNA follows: TGCAGTGCTAGTAGGGTAGATGGCTACACCTTC. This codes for CSASRVDGYTF.

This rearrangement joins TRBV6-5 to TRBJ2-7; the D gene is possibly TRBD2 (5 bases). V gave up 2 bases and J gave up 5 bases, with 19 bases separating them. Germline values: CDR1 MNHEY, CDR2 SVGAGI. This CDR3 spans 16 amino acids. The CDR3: CASSYTFRGWGDEQYF. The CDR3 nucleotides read TGTGCCAGCAGTTACACCTTCAGAGGTTGGGGAGACGAGCAGTACTTC.

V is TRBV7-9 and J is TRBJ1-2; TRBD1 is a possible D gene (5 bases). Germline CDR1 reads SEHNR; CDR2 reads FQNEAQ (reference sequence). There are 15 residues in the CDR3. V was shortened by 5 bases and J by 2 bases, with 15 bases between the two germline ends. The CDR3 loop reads CASSPRGDHNYGYTF. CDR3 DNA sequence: TGTGCCAGCAGCCCGAGAGGGGACCACAACTATGGCTACACCTTC. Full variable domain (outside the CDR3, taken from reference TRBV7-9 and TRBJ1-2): DTGVSQNPRHKITKRGQNVTFRCDPISEHNRLYWYRQTLGQGPEFLTYFQNEAQLEKSRLLSDRFSAERPKGSFSTLEIQRTEQGDSAMYLCASSPRGDHNYGYTFGSGTRLTVV.

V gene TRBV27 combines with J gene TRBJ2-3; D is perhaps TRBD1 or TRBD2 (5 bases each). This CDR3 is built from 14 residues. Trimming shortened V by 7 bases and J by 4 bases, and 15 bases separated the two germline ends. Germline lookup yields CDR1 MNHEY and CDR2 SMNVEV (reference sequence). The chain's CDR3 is CASKRDPPPDTQYF. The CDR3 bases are TGTGCCAGCAAAAGGGACCCTCCCCCAGATACGCAGTATTTT.

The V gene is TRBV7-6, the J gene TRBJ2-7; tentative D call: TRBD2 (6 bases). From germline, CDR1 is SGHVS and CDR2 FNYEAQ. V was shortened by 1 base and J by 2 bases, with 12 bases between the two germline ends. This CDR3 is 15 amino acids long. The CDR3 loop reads CASSLGSGGTYEQYF. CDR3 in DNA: TGTGCCAGCAGCTTAGGGTCGGGCGGGACCTACGAGCAGTACTTC.

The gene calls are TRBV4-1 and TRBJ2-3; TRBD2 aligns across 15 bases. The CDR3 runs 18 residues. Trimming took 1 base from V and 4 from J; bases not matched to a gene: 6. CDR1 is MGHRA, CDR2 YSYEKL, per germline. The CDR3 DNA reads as TGCGCCAGCAGCCAAGTGGGGAGGACTAGCGGGGGGGCAGATACGCAGTATTTT. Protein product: CASSQVGRTSGGADTQYF.

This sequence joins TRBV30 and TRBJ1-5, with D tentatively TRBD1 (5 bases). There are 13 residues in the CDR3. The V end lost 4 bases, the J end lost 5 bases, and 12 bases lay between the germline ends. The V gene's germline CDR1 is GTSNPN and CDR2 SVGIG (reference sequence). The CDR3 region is CAWNGGADQPQHF. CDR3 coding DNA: TGTGCCTGGAATGGAGGGGCGGATCAGCCCCAGCATTTT. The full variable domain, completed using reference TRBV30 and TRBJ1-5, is SQTIHQWPATLVQPVGSPLSLECTVEGTSNPNLYWYRQAAGRGLQLLFYSVGIGQISSEVPQNLSASRPQDRQFILSSKKLLLSDSGFYLCAWNGGADQPQHFGDGTRLSIL.

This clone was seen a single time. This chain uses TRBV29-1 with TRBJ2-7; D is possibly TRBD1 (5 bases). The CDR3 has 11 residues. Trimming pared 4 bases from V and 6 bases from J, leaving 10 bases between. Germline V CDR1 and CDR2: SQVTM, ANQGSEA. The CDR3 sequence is CSVVDSSEQYF. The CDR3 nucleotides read TGCAGCGTTGTTGACAGTTCCGAGCAGTACTTC.

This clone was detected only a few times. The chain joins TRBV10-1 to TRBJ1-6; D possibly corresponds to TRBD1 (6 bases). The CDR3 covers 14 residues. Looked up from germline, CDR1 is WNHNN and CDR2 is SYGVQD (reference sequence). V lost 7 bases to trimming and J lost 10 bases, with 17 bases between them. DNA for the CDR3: TGCGCCAGCATGGGAACAGGGCCCCAATCACCCCTCCACTTT. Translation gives CASMGTGPQSPLHF.

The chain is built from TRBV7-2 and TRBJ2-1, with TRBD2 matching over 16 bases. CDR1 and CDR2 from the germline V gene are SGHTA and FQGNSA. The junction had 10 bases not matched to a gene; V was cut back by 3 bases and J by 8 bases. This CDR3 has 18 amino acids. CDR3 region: CASSLGLAGGLRLDEQFF. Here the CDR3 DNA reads TGTGCCAGCAGCTTGGGACTAGCGGGGGGGCTTAGGCTCGATGAGCAGTTCTTC.

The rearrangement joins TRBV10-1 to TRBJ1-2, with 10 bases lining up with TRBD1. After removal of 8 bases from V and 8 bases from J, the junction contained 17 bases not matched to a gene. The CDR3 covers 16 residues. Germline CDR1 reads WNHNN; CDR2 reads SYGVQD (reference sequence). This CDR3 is CASGGNSRDRGGGYTF. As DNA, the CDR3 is TGCGCCAGCGGAGGAAACAGCCGGGACAGGGGAGGGGGCTACACCTTC.

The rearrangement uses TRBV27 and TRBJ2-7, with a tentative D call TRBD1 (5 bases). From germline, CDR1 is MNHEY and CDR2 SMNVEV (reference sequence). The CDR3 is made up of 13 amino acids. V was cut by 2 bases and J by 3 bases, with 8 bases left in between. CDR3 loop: CASSLSQGYEQYF. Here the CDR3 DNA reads TGTGCCAGCAGTTTAAGCCAGGGCTACGAGCAGTACTTC.